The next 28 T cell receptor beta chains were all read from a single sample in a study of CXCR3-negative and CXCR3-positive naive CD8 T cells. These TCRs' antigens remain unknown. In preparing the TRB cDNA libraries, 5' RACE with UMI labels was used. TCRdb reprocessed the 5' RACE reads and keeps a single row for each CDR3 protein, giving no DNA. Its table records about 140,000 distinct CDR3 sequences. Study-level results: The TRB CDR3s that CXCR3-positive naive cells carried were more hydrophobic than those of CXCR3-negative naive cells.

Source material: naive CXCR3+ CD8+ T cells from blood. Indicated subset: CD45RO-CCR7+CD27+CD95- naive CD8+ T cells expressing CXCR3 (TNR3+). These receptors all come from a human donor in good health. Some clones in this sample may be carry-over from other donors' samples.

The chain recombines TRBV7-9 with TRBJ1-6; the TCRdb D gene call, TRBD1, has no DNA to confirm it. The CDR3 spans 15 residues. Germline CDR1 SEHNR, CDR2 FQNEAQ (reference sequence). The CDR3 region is CASSLEGQLNSPLHF.

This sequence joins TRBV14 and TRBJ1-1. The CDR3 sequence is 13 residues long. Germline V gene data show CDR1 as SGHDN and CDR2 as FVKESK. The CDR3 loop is CASSITRGTEAFF.

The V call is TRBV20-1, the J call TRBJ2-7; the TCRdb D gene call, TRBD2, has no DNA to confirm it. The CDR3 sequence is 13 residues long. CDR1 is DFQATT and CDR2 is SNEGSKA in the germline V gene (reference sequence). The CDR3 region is CSAKASGSYEQYF.

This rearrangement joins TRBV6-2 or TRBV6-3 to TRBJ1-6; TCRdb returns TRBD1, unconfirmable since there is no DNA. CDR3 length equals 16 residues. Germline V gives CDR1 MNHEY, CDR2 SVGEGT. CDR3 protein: CASSDPGDGYNSPLHF.

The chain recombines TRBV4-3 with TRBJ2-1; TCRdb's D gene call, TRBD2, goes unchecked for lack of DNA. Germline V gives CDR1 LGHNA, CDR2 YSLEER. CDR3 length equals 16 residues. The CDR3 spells CASSLRLAGAYNEQFF.

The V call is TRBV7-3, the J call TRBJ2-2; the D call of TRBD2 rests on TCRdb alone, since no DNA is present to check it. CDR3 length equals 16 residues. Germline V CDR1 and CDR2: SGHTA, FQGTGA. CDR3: CASSQVKRVNTGELFF.

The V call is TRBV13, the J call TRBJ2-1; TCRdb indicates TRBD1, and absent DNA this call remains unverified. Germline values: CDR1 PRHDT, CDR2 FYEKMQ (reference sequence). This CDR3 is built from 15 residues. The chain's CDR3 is CASSSIRGTGHEQFF.

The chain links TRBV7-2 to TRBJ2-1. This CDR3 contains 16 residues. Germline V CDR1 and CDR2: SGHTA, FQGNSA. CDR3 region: CASSLVGSAPYNEQFF.

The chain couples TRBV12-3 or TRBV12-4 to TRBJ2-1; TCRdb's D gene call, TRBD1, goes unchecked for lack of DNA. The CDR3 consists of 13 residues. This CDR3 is CAWGQHSYNEQFF.

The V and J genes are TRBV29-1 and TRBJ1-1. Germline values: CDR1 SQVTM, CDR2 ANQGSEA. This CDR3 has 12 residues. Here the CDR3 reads CSPWALNTEAFF.

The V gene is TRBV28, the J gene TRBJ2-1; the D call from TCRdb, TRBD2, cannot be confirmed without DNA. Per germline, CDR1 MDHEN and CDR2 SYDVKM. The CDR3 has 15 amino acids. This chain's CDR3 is CASSLLTRNYNEQFF.

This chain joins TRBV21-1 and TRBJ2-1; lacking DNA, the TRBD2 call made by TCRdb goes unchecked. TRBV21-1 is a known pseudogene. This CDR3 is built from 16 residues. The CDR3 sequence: CASRAGTTYSYNEQFF.

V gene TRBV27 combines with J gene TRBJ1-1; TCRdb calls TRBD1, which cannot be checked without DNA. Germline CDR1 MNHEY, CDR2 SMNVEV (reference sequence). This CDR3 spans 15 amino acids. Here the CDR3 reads CASSLPGQGATEAFF.

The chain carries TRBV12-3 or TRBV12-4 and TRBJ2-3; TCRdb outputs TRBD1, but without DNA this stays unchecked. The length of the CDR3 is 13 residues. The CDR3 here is CASSFGATDTQYF.

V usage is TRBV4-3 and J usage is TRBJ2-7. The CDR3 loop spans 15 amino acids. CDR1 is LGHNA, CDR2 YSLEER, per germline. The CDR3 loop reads CASSQDSRSSYEQYF.

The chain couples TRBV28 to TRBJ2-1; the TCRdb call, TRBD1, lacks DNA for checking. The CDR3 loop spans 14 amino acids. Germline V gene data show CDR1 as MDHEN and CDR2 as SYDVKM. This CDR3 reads CASTGRGGWNEQFF.

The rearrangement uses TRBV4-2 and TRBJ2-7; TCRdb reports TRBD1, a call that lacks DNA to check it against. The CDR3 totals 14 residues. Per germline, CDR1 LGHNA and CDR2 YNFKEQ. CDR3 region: CASSQGGQTYEQYF.

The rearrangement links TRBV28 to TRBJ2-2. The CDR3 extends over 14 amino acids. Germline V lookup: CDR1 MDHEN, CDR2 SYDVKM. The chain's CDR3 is CASSLEVLTGELFF. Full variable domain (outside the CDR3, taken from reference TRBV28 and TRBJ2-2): DVKVTQSSRYLVKRTGEKVFLECVQDMDHENMFWYRQDPGLGLRLIYFSYDVKMKEKGDIPEGYSVSREKKERFSLILESASTNQTSMYLCASSLEVLTGELFFGEGSRLTVL.

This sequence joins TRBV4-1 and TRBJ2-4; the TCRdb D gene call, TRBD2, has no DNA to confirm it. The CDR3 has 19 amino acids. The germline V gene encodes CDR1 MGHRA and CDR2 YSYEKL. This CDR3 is CASSPNLPLGVVAKNIQYF.

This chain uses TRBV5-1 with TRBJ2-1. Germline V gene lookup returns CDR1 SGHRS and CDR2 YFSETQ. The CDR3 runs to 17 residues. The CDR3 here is CASSLPISGGSYNEQFF.

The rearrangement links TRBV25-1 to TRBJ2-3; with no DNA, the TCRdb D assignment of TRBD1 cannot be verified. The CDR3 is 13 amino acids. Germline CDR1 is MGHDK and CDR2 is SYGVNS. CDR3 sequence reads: CASSDSGVDTQYF.

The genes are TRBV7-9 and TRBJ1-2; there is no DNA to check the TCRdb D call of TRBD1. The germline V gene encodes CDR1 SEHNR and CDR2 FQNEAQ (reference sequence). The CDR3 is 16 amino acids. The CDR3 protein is CASSPPGQGKDYGYTF.

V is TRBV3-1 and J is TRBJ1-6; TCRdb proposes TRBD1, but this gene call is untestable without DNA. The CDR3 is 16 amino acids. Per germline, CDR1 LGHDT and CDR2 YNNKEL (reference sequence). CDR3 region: CASSQSQGIYNSPLHF.

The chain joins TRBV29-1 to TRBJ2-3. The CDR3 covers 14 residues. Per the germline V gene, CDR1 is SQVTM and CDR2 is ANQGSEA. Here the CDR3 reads CSVEDLSSTDTQYF.

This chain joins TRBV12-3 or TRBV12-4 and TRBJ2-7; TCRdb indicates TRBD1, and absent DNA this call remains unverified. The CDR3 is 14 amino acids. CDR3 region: CASSLIPTGTEQYF.

This CDR3 reads CASSLGQGGNEQFF. The V call is TRBV28, the J call TRBJ2-1; lacking DNA, the TRBD1 call made by TCRdb goes unchecked. In germline, CDR1 is MDHEN, CDR2 SYDVKM. The CDR3 loop spans 14 amino acids.

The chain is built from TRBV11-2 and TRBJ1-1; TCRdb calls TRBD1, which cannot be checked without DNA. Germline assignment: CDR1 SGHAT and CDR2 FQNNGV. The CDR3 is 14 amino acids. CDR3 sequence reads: CASSLGQGMIEAFF.

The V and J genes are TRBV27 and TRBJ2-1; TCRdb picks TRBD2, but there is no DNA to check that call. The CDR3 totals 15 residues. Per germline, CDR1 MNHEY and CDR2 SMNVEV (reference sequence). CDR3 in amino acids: CASSFGLAFSGEQFF.